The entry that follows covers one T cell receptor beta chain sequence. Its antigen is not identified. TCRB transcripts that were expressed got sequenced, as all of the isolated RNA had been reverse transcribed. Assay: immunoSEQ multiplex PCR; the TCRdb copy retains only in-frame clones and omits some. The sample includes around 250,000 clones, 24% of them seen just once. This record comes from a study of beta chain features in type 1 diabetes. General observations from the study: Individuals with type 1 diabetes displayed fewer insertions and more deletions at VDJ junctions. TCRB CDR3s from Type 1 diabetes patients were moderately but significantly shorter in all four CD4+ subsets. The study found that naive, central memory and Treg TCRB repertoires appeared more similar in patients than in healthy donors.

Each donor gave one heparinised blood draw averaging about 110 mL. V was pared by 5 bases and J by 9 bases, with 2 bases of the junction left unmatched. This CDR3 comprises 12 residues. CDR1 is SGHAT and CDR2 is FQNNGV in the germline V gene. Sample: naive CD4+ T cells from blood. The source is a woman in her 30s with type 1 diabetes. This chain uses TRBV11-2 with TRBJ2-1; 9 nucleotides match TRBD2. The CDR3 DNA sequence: TGTGCCAGCAGCCTTAGCGGGAGTGAGCAGTTCTTC. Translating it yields CASSLSGSEQFF.